The 5 T cell receptor beta chains in this list originate from one sample, sequenced in a study of control samples from healthy donors and cancer patients. Generated by immunoSEQ multiplex PCR, the TCRdb table keeps only in-frame clones and is missing some. This sample has roughly 120,000 clones, with over 75% found just once. Sequences were obtained from PBMCs. The receptors come from a woman aged 55 to 70 with lung cancer.

The sample holds one count of this clone. The gene calls are TRBV6-5 and TRBJ1-4, with TRBD1 as a possible D gene (6 bases). From germline, CDR1 is MNHEY and CDR2 SVGAGI. With 6 bases removed from V and 6 bases from J, the gap between germline ends came to 17 bases. This CDR3 region has 15 residues. The CDR3 spells CASRARQAPYEKLFF. In DNA, the CDR3 is TGTGCCAGCAGAGCGAGACAGGCTCCCTATGAAAAACTGTTTTTT.

This clone was seen only a few times. This sequence joins TRBV6-6 and TRBJ2-2, with 7 nucleotides matching TRBD1. This CDR3 has 15 residues. The germline V gene encodes CDR1 MNHNY and CDR2 SVGAGI (reference sequence). Unmatched junction bases numbered 8, after V lost 6 bases and J lost 4 bases. The CDR3 protein is CASSLQGRSTGELFF. In nucleotides, the CDR3 is TGTGCCAGCAGCCTACAGGGGCGAAGCACCGGGGAGCTGTTTTTT.

The genes are TRBV19 and TRBJ1-5; D is unresolved. Germline CDR1 is LNHDA and CDR2 is SQIVND (reference sequence). This CDR3 region has 12 residues. Trimming removed 4 bases at V and 7 bases at J, with 8 bases between. The CDR3 protein is CASSKSEQPQHF. In DNA form, the CDR3 reads TGTGCCAGTAGTAAGTCGGAGCAGCCCCAGCATTTT.

A word on this clone: Other DNA variants within this sample encode the same CDR3. For the CDR3, the DNA is TGTGCCAGCAGCTTATCGGGACAGGGGGCGGGGGAGCAGTACTTC. Protein sequence: CASSLSGQGAGEQYF. This sequence joins TRBV7-3 and TRBJ2-7; 12 bases are a match to TRBD1. The CDR3 runs to 15 residues. The ends lost 2 bases at V and 7 bases at J; junction bases unmatched: 6. Germline assignment: CDR1 SGHTA and CDR2 FQGTGA.

This chain links TRBV7-2 with TRBJ1-2; 8 bases agree with TRBD1. Looked up from germline, CDR1 is SGHTA and CDR2 is FQGNSA. V was clipped by 5 bases and J by 1 base; unmatched bases: 6. The CDR3 covers 15 residues. The CDR3 DNA is TGTGCCAGCAGCCCCGGACAGGGCTATAACTATGGCTACACCTTC. Protein product: CASSPGQGYNYGYTF.